These T cell receptor beta chains were read from a single sample in a study of Graves' ophthalmopathy and Graves' hyperthyroidism. TCRdb independently ran MiXCR on the multiplex PCR reads; one entry per CDR3 protein. Here the sample spans hundreds of thousands of distinct CDR3 sequences, around a fifth being singletons. The specimen sequenced was peripheral blood. The receptors here all came from a woman aged 18-29 years with stable Graves' hyperthyroidism. Some clones in this sample may be carry-over from other donors' samples. The CDR3 runs from the conserved cysteine through the conserved F or W. D genes are given only for firm matches. The listing skips clone size in some rows; elsewhere it reads once, few, many or a size class.

j_call	v_call	d_call	clone_size	cdr3_aa	cdr3_nt
TRBJ2-7	TRBV6-5	NA	few	CASSYTELGRGGDEQYF	TGTGCCAGCAGTTACACAGAGCTAGGACGGGGCGGGGACGAGCAGTACTTC
TRBJ2-7	TRBV28	TRBD2	NA	CASSPPHSGNAYEQYF	TGTGCCAGCAGCCCTCCCCATAGCGGGAACGCCTACGAGCAGTACTTC
TRBJ2-7	TRBV28	NA	few	CASSPGVARGAWGNEQYF	TGTGCCAGCAGTCCCGGTGTCGCCCGGGGCGCCTGGGGGAACGAGCAGTACTTC
TRBJ1-2	TRBV20-1	NA	NA	CSARDTGFGYTF	TGCAGTGCTAGAGATACGGGTTTCGGCTACACCTTC
TRBJ1-5	TRBV20-1	NA	many	CSARRIGFSNQPQHF	TGCAGTGCTAGGAGAATAGGTTTTAGCAATCAGCCCCAGCATTTT
TRBJ2-2	TRBV11-2	NA	NA	CASRPWRGALVDTGELFF	TGTGCCAGCAGACCATGGAGGGGGGCCCTAGTTGACACCGGGGAGCTGTTTTTT
TRBJ2-2	TRBV9	NA	few	CASSVDQGKTGELFF	TGTGCCAGCAGCGTAGACCAGGGAAAAACCGGGGAGCTGTTTTTT
TRBJ1-5	TRBV12-3/TRBV12-4	TRBD1	NA	CASSYPNRGQGGQPQHF	TGTGCCAGCAGTTACCCCAACAGGGGACAGGGTGGTCAGCCCCAGCATTTT
TRBJ1-2	TRBV18	NA	many	CASSPPSNTNYGYTF	TGTGCCAGCTCACCCCCGTCAAATACCAACTATGGCTACACCTTC
TRBJ2-5	TRBV2	TRBD1	NA	CASTSGTGIQETQYF	TGTGCCAGCACCTCCGGGACAGGGATCCAAGAGACCCAGTACTTC
TRBJ2-7	TRBV12-3/TRBV12-4	NA	many	CASSLPSLEQYF	TGTGCCAGCAGTCTCCCCAGCCTCGAGCAGTACTTC
TRBJ2-7	TRBV27	NA	many	CASMSTGWEQYF	TGTGCCAGCATGAGTACAGGATGGGAGCAGTACTTC
TRBJ1-2	TRBV20-1	NA	many	CSARGRLTVYGYTF	TGCAGTGCCCGAGGACGCCTAACGGTCTATGGCTACACCTTC
TRBJ1-2	TRBV6-1	NA	NA	CASSVSETAYGYTF	TGTGCCAGCAGTGTTTCCGAGACAGCCTATGGCTACACCTTC
TRBJ1-4	TRBV7-8	TRBD1	NA	CASSPDRGKLFF	TGTGCCAGCAGCCCCGACAGGGGGAAACTGTTTTTT
TRBJ2-2	TRBV6-2/TRBV6-3	NA	many	CASRARGTGELFF	TGTGCCAGCCGCGCCCGGGGCACCGGGGAGCTGTTTTTT
TRBJ2-2	TRBV10-3	NA	many	CAISMGLPTGELFF	TGTGCCATCAGCATGGGTCTACCCACCGGGGAGCTGTTTTTT
TRBJ2-7	TRBV7-2	NA	NA	CASSLAVGNYEQYF	TGTGCCAGCAGCTTAGCGGTAGGGAACTACGAGCAGTACTTC
TRBJ1-6	TRBV12-3/TRBV12-4	NA	many	CASSFEPPGSPLHF	TGTGCCAGCAGTTTCGAACCCCCTGGGTCACCCCTCCACTTT
TRBJ1-1	TRBV6-1	NA	many	CASSLRGVNTEAFF	TGTGCCAGCAGCCTTAGGGGGGTGAACACTGAAGCTTTCTTT
TRBJ1-2	TRBV7-2	NA	few	CVSSLYPYGYTF	TGTGTCAGCAGCTTATATCCCTATGGCTACACCTTC
TRBJ1-2	TRBV4-1	NA	few	CASSQDPYGNYGYTF	TGCGCCAGCAGCCAAGATCCCTACGGGAACTATGGCTACACCTTC
TRBJ1-1	TRBV6-5	NA	many	CASARESVTEAFF	TGTGCCAGCGCCAGGGAGAGTGTTACTGAAGCTTTCTTT
TRBJ2-7	TRBV4-1	NA	many	CASSQTRVSYEQYF	TGCGCCAGCAGCCAAACCAGGGTTTCCTACGAGCAGTACTTC
TRBJ1-6	TRBV2	NA	NA	CASGGRRNSPLHF	TGTGCCAGCGGAGGGAGGCGTAATTCACCCCTCCACTTT
TRBJ2-2	TRBV7-6	NA	NA	CASSLILGRKNTGELFF	TGTGCCAGCAGCTTAATCCTTGGGAGGAAGAACACCGGGGAGCTGTTTTTT
TRBJ1-5	TRBV12-3/TRBV12-4	NA	NA	CASSIDGELSPQHF	TGTGCCAGCAGTATAGACGGGGAGCTTTCGCCCCAGCATTTT
TRBJ1-5	TRBV5-1	NA	many	CASSLDGIGNQPQHF	TGCGCCAGCAGCTTGGATGGAATCGGCAATCAGCCCCAGCATTTT
TRBJ1-5	TRBV6-1	NA	many	CASSPDPNSNQPQHF	TGTGCCAGCAGTCCCGACCCGAACAGCAATCAGCCCCAGCATTTT
TRBJ2-2	TRBV29-1	NA	many	CSVDSDRGELFF	TGCAGCGTGGACTCGGACCGTGGGGAGCTGTTTTTT
TRBJ2-7	TRBV24-1	TRBD1	NA	CATSAEGTGFYEQYF	TGTGCCACCAGTGCCGAGGGGACAGGGTTCTACGAGCAGTACTTC
TRBJ1-5	TRBV30	NA	many	CAGHSPQHF	TGTGCCGGACACTCGCCCCAGCATTTT
TRBJ1-1	TRBV19	TRBD1	few	CASSPTTGTEAFF	TGTGCCAGTAGTCCAACGACAGGGACTGAAGCTTTCTTT
TRBJ1-6	TRBV25-1	NA	few	CASSGGGDNSPLHF	TGTGCCAGCAGCGGCGGCGGCGATAATTCACCCCTCCACTTT
TRBJ2-2	TRBV5-1	NA	NA	CASSFWKAGELFF	TGCGCCAGCAGCTTTTGGAAAGCCGGGGAGCTGTTTTTT
TRBJ2-5	TRBV30	TRBD2	NA	CAWRETSGIQETQYF	TGTGCCTGGAGAGAAACTAGCGGGATTCAAGAGACCCAGTACTTC
TRBJ1-2	TRBV12-3/TRBV12-4	NA	few	CASSGGFFGYTF	TGTGCCAGCAGTGGGGGTTTTTTTGGCTACACCTTC
TRBJ1-6	TRBV27	NA	many	CASSLFGTTNNSPLHF	TGTGCCAGCAGTTTATTCGGGACAACTAATAATTCACCCCTCCACTTT
TRBJ2-7	TRBV2	TRBD2	NA	CASSEGGRNYEQYF	TGTGCCAGCAGTGAAGGCGGGAGAAACTACGAGCAGTACTTC
TRBJ2-4	TRBV27	TRBD1	many	CASSLTGAAKNIQYF	TGTGCCAGCAGTTTAACAGGGGCAGCCAAAAACATTCAGTACTTC
TRBJ2-7	TRBV2	TRBD1	many	CASILGTDYEQYF	TGTGCCAGCATCCTCGGGACAGACTACGAGCAGTACTTC
TRBJ1-1	TRBV6-2/TRBV6-3	TRBD1	once	CASSYSPGQGIDTEAFF	TGTGCCAGCAGTTACTCCCCCGGACAGGGTATTGACACTGAAGCTTTCTTT
TRBJ1-1	TRBV5-1	NA	many	CASSLAPGGAGAEAFF	TGCGCCAGCAGCTTGGCGCCTGGGGGCGCAGGCGCTGAAGCTTTCTTT